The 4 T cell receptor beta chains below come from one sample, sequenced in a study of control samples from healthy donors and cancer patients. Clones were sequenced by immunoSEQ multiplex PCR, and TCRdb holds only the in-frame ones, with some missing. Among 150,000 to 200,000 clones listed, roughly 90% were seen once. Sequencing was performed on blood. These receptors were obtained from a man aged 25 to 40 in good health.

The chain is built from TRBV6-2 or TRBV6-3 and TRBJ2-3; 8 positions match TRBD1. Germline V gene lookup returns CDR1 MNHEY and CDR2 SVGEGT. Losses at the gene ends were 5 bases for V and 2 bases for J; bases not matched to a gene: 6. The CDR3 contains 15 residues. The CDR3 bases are TGTGCCAGCAGTCGTCGGACAGGGCACACAGATACGCAGTATTTT. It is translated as CASSRRTGHTDTQYF.

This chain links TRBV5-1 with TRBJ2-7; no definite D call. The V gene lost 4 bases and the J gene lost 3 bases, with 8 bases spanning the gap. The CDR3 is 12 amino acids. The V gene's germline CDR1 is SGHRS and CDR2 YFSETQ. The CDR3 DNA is TGCGCCAGCAGCGAGAATTACTACGAGCAGTACTTC. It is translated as CASSENYYEQYF.

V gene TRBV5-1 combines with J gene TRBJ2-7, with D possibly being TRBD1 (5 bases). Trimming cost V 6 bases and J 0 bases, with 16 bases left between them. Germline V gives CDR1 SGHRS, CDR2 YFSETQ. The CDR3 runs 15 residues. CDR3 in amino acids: CASTPGDSVSYEQYF. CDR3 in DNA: TGCGCCAGCACTCCAGGCGACAGCGTCTCCTACGAGCAGTACTTC.

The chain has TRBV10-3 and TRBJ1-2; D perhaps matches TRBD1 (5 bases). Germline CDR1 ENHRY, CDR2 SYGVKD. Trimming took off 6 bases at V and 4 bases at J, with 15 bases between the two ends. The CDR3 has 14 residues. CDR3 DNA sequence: TGTGCCATCAGCCCTGAGGGACCGGGCTATGGCTACACCTTC. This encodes CAISPEGPGYGYTF.